These T cell receptor beta chains were read from a single sample in a study of PD-1 blockade in classical Hodgkin lymphoma. Sequenced by immunoSEQ multiplex PCR; TCRdb stores in-frame clones only, minus some. The table records 24,000 or so clones, about four fifths of them present only once. The source material was peripheral blood mononuclear cells (PBMCs), sampled before the second cycle of nivolumab. These TCRs come from a human donor with classical Hodgkin lymphoma. CDR3s include the opening cysteine and the closing phenylalanine or tryptophan. Each record gives: CDR3 DNA, CDR3 protein, V gene, clone size, J gene, D gene. A D gene is named only where the DNA matches it firmly. Clone size, where shown, is once, few, many, or a class for clones that have expanded.

CDR3nt: TGTGCCAGCAGCTTAACGGTCGAAGGGGATACGCAGTATTTT
CDR3aa: CASSLTVEGDTQYF
v_gene: TRBV7-6
abundance: .
j_gene: TRBJ2-3
d_gene: .

CDR3nt: TGTGCCAGCAGCTCCGGGGTCCTTTGGGCTTTCTTT
CDR3aa: CASSSGVLWAFF
v_gene: TRBV28
abundance: .
j_gene: TRBJ1-1
d_gene: .

CDR3nt: TGTGCCAGCAGTTCCCAGGTGCTCCAGCCCCAGCATTTT
CDR3aa: CASSSQVLQPQHF
v_gene: TRBV6-5
abundance: .
j_gene: TRBJ1-5
d_gene: .

CDR3nt: TGTGCCAGCAGCACACAGGGGGCCACAGATACGCAGTATTTT
CDR3aa: CASSTQGATDTQYF
v_gene: TRBV5-6
abundance: .
j_gene: TRBJ2-3
d_gene: TRBD1

CDR3nt: TGTGCCAGCAGTTTAAAGACCCGGGACATTCGCACATCCTGTTCACCCCTCCACTTT
CDR3aa: CASSLKTRDIRTSCSPLHF
v_gene: TRBV27
abundance: .
j_gene: TRBJ1-6
d_gene: .

CDR3nt: TGTGCCAGCAGCTTAGAGGCGGGACCTGTCCACGAGCAGTACTTC
CDR3aa: CASSLEAGPVHEQYF
v_gene: TRBV11-3
abundance: .
j_gene: TRBJ2-7
d_gene: .

CDR3nt: TGTGCCATCAACCAGGGGGCTCGGACTGAAGCTTTCTTT
CDR3aa: CAINQGARTEAFF
v_gene: TRBV10-3
abundance: once
j_gene: TRBJ1-1
d_gene: TRBD1

CDR3nt: TGTGCCAGCAGCTCGTTTCCAAGCGGGGGGGTGGGTAGCACAGATACGCAGTATTTT
CDR3aa: CASSSFPSGGVGSTDTQYF
v_gene: TRBV11-2
abundance: .
j_gene: TRBJ2-3
d_gene: TRBD2

CDR3nt: TGTGCCACCAGCAGAGACAGGGACCGCGGGAGGTATTCGGGCTACACCTTC
CDR3aa: CATSRDRDRGRYSGYTF
v_gene: TRBV15
abundance: .
j_gene: TRBJ1-2
d_gene: .

CDR3nt: TGTGCCAGCAGTATTGGACAGGGTCGGGGCTACACCTTC
CDR3aa: CASSIGQGRGYTF
v_gene: TRBV6-1
abundance: .
j_gene: TRBJ1-2
d_gene: TRBD1

CDR3nt: TGTGCCAGCAGTTTGGTGACAGAGAACACTGAAGCTTTCTTT
CDR3aa: CASSLVTENTEAFF
v_gene: TRBV28
abundance: .
j_gene: TRBJ1-1
d_gene: .

CDR3nt: TGTGCCAGCAGTGAATACGGTACAGTCCAAGAGACCCAGTACTTC
CDR3aa: CASSEYGTVQETQYF
v_gene: TRBV2
abundance: .
j_gene: TRBJ2-5
d_gene: .

CDR3nt: TGTGCCAGCAGCCAAGTGGGGCGTAAGGATACGCAGTATTTT
CDR3aa: CASSQVGRKDTQYF
v_gene: TRBV4-2
abundance: .
j_gene: TRBJ2-3
d_gene: .

CDR3nt: TGTGCCAGCAGCGTCCTAGCGGGAGGGCCCACTGAGCAGTTCTTC
CDR3aa: CASSVLAGGPTEQFF
v_gene: TRBV5-6
abundance: .
j_gene: TRBJ2-1
d_gene: TRBD2

CDR3nt: TGTGCCAGCAGCAAGGGGGCTCGGGGAAACACCATATATTTT
CDR3aa: CASSKGARGNTIYF
v_gene: TRBV2
abundance: .
j_gene: TRBJ1-3
d_gene: TRBD1

CDR3nt: TGTGCCAGCAGCTTGGACAGGGGCAGGTATACCTACACCTTC
CDR3aa: CASSLDRGRYTYTF
v_gene: TRBV5-8
abundance: .
j_gene: TRBJ1-2
d_gene: TRBD1

CDR3nt: TGTGCCAGCAGCAAGGAGGAAGTATGTAAGGGGGTTCCCACAGATACGCAGTATTTT
CDR3aa: CASSKEEVCKGVPTDTQYF
v_gene: TRBV21-1
abundance: .
j_gene: TRBJ2-3
d_gene: .

CDR3nt: TGTGCCAGCAGCTGGGAGGGTGAGACCCAGTACTTC
CDR3aa: CASSWEGETQYF
v_gene: TRBV7-2
abundance: .
j_gene: TRBJ2-5
d_gene: TRBD2

CDR3nt: TGCAGCACCTACTCAGGGTACAATGAGCAGTTCTTC
CDR3aa: CSTYSGYNEQFF
v_gene: TRBV29-1
abundance: .
j_gene: TRBJ2-1
d_gene: .

CDR3nt: TGTGCCAGCAGCTTAGGCCTAGTCCCCTACGAGCAGTACTTC
CDR3aa: CASSLGLVPYEQYF
v_gene: TRBV7-9
abundance: few
j_gene: TRBJ2-7
d_gene: .

CDR3nt: TGTGCCAGCAGCTGGGGGACAGGGAGAAGCTCTGGGGCCAACGTCCTGACTTTC
CDR3aa: CASSWGTGRSSGANVLTF
v_gene: TRBV5-6
abundance: .
j_gene: TRBJ2-6
d_gene: TRBD1

CDR3nt: TGTGCCAGCAGCCGTGGTGGTCTCTACGAGCAGTACTTC
CDR3aa: CASSRGGLYEQYF
v_gene: TRBV7-4
abundance: .
j_gene: TRBJ2-7
d_gene: .

CDR3nt: TGCGCCAGCAGCCAAGAGGTTTTCAGGGGGGATCAGCCCCAGCATTTT
CDR3aa: CASSQEVFRGDQPQHF
v_gene: TRBV4-1
abundance: .
j_gene: TRBJ1-5
d_gene: TRBD1

CDR3nt: TGTGCCAGCAGCTTATCCGACAGGAACTATGGCTACACCTTC
CDR3aa: CASSLSDRNYGYTF
v_gene: TRBV7-9
abundance: .
j_gene: TRBJ1-2
d_gene: .

CDR3nt: TGTGCCAGCAGTTATGTTACAGGGGGCTACAATGAGCAGTTCTTC
CDR3aa: CASSYVTGGYNEQFF
v_gene: TRBV6-5
abundance: .
j_gene: TRBJ2-1
d_gene: TRBD1

CDR3nt: TGTGCTAGTGGCTTCTTGGCCTACGAGCAGTACTTC
CDR3aa: CASGFLAYEQYF
v_gene: TRBV12-5
abundance: .
j_gene: TRBJ2-7
d_gene: .

CDR3nt: TGCGCCAGCAGACAGGGGTCTGGGTCGGGTTACAATGAGCAGTTCTTC
CDR3aa: CASRQGSGSGYNEQFF
v_gene: TRBV4-3
abundance: .
j_gene: TRBJ2-1
d_gene: TRBD1

CDR3nt: TGCGCCAGCAGCCAAGCTACCGGGACAGGGGTGGAAAAACTGTTTTTT
CDR3aa: CASSQATGTGVEKLFF
v_gene: TRBV4-1
abundance: .
j_gene: TRBJ1-4
d_gene: TRBD1

CDR3nt: TGTGCCAGCAGTGAAAGGGCTAGCGGGAAGAATGAGCAGTTCTTC
CDR3aa: CASSERASGKNEQFF
v_gene: TRBV6-4
abundance: .
j_gene: TRBJ2-1
d_gene: TRBD2

CDR3nt: TGCGCCAGCAGCTCTAGCGGTGGATTAGCCAAAAACATTCAGTACTTC
CDR3aa: CASSSSGGLAKNIQYF
v_gene: TRBV5-1
abundance: once
j_gene: TRBJ2-4
d_gene: TRBD2

CDR3nt: TGTGCCACCAGCAGGGACTTGAACACTGAAGCTTTCTTT
CDR3aa: CATSRDLNTEAFF
v_gene: TRBV15
abundance: .
j_gene: TRBJ1-1
d_gene: .

CDR3nt: TGTGCCAGCAGCGACCCCGGGGGGGCCAACGTCCTGACTTTC
CDR3aa: CASSDPGGANVLTF
v_gene: TRBV9
abundance: .
j_gene: TRBJ2-6
d_gene: .

CDR3nt: TGTGCCAGCAGCAGACGAGCCATAGACAATGAGCAGTTCTTC
CDR3aa: CASSRRAIDNEQFF
v_gene: TRBV7-8
abundance: .
j_gene: TRBJ2-1
d_gene: .

CDR3nt: TGTGCCAGCAGTCTGGAGGACAGGGGCGGGGAAAAACTGTTTTTT
CDR3aa: CASSLEDRGGEKLFF
v_gene: TRBV25-1
abundance: .
j_gene: TRBJ1-4
d_gene: TRBD1

CDR3nt: TGTGCCAGCAGCTTGGGAGTCGGCAGGAGGCTGTCCGGGGAGCTGTTTTTT
CDR3aa: CASSLGVGRRLSGELFF
v_gene: TRBV5-5
abundance: .
j_gene: TRBJ2-2
d_gene: .

CDR3nt: TGTGCCAGCAGTTTCACTCCCCGGACAGTCGACCGGACCAGGGGACAGTTCTTC
CDR3aa: CASSFTPRTVDRTRGQFF
v_gene: TRBV28
abundance: few
j_gene: TRBJ2-1
d_gene: .

CDR3nt: TGTGCCAGCAGTGATGGGAGGATTGGGATGGGCCAGCCCCAGCATTTT
CDR3aa: CASSDGRIGMGQPQHF
v_gene: TRBV2
abundance: few
j_gene: TRBJ1-5
d_gene: .

CDR3nt: TGTGCCAGCAGCCAAGTTTTTTCAGGGGGAGTTGAAAAACTGTTTTTT
CDR3aa: CASSQVFSGGVEKLFF
v_gene: TRBV4-2
abundance: .
j_gene: TRBJ1-4
d_gene: TRBD1

CDR3nt: TGCGCCAGCAGCCCGATCAGGACAGGACCCAATGGCTACACCTTC
CDR3aa: CASSPIRTGPNGYTF
v_gene: TRBV5-1
abundance: .
j_gene: TRBJ1-2
d_gene: TRBD1

CDR3nt: TGTGCCAGCAGCTCCCTGGGGACTGACCGAGAGACCCAGTACTTC
CDR3aa: CASSSLGTDRETQYF
v_gene: TRBV7-2
abundance: .
j_gene: TRBJ2-5
d_gene: .

CDR3nt: TGCGCCAGCAGTGAGGGTCCGACAGATACGCAGTATTTT
CDR3aa: CASSEGPTDTQYF
v_gene: TRBV10-2
abundance: .
j_gene: TRBJ2-3
d_gene: .

CDR3nt: TGTGCCAGCAGCGTAGGGTTTCCCAATGAGCAGTTCTTC
CDR3aa: CASSVGFPNEQFF
v_gene: TRBV9
abundance: .
j_gene: TRBJ2-1
d_gene: .

CDR3nt: TGTGCCAGCAGCTTAGCGGGGACAGGGTCTGGTAGTTCACCCCTCCACTTT
CDR3aa: CASSLAGTGSGSSPLHF
v_gene: TRBV7-9
abundance: .
j_gene: TRBJ1-6
d_gene: TRBD1

CDR3nt: TGTGCCAGTAGTATTTCGGGGAATCAGCCCCAGCATTTT
CDR3aa: CASSISGNQPQHF
v_gene: TRBV19
abundance: once
j_gene: TRBJ1-5
d_gene: .

CDR3nt: TGTGCCAGCAGCCCGACAGGGGATGGGCAGGAGACCCAGTACTTC
CDR3aa: CASSPTGDGQETQYF
v_gene: TRBV6-6
abundance: few
j_gene: TRBJ2-5
d_gene: TRBD1

CDR3nt: TGCGCCAGCAGCCAAGATAACTCGGACAGTGTACAGTATACGCAGTATTTT
CDR3aa: CASSQDNSDSVQYTQYF
v_gene: TRBV4-1
abundance: once
j_gene: TRBJ2-3
d_gene: .

CDR3nt: TGCGCCAGCAGCTCCCGACAGGGGAAAGAGACCCAGTACTTC
CDR3aa: CASSSRQGKETQYF
v_gene: TRBV5-1
abundance: .
j_gene: TRBJ2-5
d_gene: TRBD1

CDR3nt: TGTGCCAGCAGCCCCCACTCGATGGCCTATAATTCACCCCTCCACTTT
CDR3aa: CASSPHSMAYNSPLHF
v_gene: TRBV7-2
abundance: large
j_gene: TRBJ1-6
d_gene: .

CDR3nt: TGTGCCAGCAGCCGCAAAACCCCCAGGACAGGGGGCAACTATGGCTACACCTTC
CDR3aa: CASSRKTPRTGGNYGYTF
v_gene: TRBV11-2
abundance: once
j_gene: TRBJ1-2
d_gene: TRBD1

CDR3nt: TGTGCCAGCAGCTTGGTCGCTAGCGCCCATACCTACGAGCAGTACTTC
CDR3aa: CASSLVASAHTYEQYF
v_gene: TRBV5-6
abundance: .
j_gene: TRBJ2-7
d_gene: .

CDR3nt: TGTGCCAGCAGCTTGGCCGTCGCAGGTACTGAAGCTTTCTTT
CDR3aa: CASSLAVAGTEAFF
v_gene: TRBV5-4
abundance: .
j_gene: TRBJ1-1
d_gene: .

CDR3nt: TGTGCCAGCTCACTGGATCAAAGCGGGAGCTCCACGAACACCGGGGAGCTGTTTTTT
CDR3aa: CASSLDQSGSSTNTGELFF
v_gene: TRBV18
abundance: once
j_gene: TRBJ2-2
d_gene: TRBD2

CDR3nt: TGTGCCAGCAGCTTAGTGGAGGGTAATGGCTACACCTTC
CDR3aa: CASSLVEGNGYTF
v_gene: TRBV7-2
abundance: medium-sized
j_gene: TRBJ1-2
d_gene: .

CDR3nt: TGTGCCAGCAGCTTGTTCCAATTGCAGTTCTTC
CDR3aa: CASSLFQLQFF
v_gene: TRBV5-8
abundance: .
j_gene: TRBJ2-1
d_gene: .

CDR3nt: TGCGCCAGCAGCTTGGCCCCGACAGCCGAAGAGACCCAGTACTTC
CDR3aa: CASSLAPTAEETQYF
v_gene: TRBV5-1
abundance: .
j_gene: TRBJ2-5
d_gene: .

CDR3nt: TGTGCCAGCAGCCTTAGAGCGGGTTGGGAGACCCAGTACTTC
CDR3aa: CASSLRAGWETQYF
v_gene: TRBV5-4
abundance: .
j_gene: TRBJ2-5
d_gene: .

CDR3nt: TGTGCCAGCAGTGACCAGGCAGGGTCGTCGTATGGCTACACCTTC
CDR3aa: CASSDQAGSSYGYTF
v_gene: TRBV6-4
abundance: .
j_gene: TRBJ1-2
d_gene: .

CDR3nt: TGTGCCAGCAGCTACGGGGACCGGGACAGCCTCTTCTTC
CDR3aa: CASSYGDRDSLFF
v_gene: TRBV13
abundance: .
j_gene: TRBJ2-1
d_gene: TRBD1

CDR3nt: TGTGCCAGCAGTTACTCGACGGGGTGGGCCTATGGCTACACCTTC
CDR3aa: CASSYSTGWAYGYTF
v_gene: TRBV6-5
abundance: .
j_gene: TRBJ1-2
d_gene: .